This section outlines one TCR beta chain sequence together with its context. The assay was immunoSEQ multiplex PCR, and TCRdb's table has in-frame clones only and misses some. The sample has tens of thousands of clones, just over 90% seen once. The data stem from a study of T cell changes during pregnancy in multiple sclerosis. From germline, CDR1 is SGDLS and CDR2 YYNGEE. CDR3 length: 16 amino acids. Trimming cost V 4 bases and J 2 bases; bases outside gene matches: 5. This receptor was obtained from a female donor in good health, enrolled as a control in a pregnancy study. The sequenced sample was peripheral blood, obtained in the first trimester of pregnancy. The chain joins TRBV9 to TRBJ2-6; 8 bases align to TRBD1. CDR3 DNA sequence: TGTGCCAGCAGCCTTGACAGGGGCCCTGGGGCCAACGTCCTGACTTTC. Its protein is CASSLDRGPGANVLTF.